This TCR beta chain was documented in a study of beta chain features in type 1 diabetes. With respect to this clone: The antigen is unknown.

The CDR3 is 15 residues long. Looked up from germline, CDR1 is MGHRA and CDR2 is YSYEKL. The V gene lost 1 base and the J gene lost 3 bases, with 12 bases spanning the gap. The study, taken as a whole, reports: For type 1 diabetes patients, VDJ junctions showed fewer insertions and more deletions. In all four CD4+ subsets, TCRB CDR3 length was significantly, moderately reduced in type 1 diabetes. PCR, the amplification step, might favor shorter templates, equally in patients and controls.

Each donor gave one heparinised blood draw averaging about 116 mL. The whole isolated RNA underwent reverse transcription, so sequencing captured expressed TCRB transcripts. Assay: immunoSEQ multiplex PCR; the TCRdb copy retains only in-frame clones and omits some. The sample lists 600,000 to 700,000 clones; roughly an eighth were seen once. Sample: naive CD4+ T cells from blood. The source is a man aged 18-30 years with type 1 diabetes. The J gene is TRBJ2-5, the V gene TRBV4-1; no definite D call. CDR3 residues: CASSQGGRREETQYF. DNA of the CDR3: TGCGCCAGCAGCCAAGGTGGGCGCCGGGAAGAGACCCAGTACTTC.